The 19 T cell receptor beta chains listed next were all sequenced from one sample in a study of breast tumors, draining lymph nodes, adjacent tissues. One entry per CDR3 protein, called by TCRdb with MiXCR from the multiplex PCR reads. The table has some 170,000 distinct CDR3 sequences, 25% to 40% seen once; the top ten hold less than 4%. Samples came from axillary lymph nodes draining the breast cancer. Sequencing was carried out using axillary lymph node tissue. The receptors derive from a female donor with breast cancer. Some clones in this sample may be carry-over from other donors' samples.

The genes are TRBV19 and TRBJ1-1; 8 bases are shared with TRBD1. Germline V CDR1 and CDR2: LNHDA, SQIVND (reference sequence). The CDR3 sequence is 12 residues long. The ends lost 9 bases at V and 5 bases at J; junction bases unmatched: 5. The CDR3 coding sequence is TGTGCCAGCCGGACAGGGCGAACTGAAGCTTTCTTT. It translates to CASRTGRTEAFF.

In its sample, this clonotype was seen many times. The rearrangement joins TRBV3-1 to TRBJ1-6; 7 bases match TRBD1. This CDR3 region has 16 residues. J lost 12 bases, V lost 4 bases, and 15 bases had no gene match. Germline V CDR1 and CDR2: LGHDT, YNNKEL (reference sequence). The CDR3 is CASSLGLGTAEVPLHF. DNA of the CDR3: TGTGCCAGCAGCCTAGGACTCGGGACAGCTGAGGTACCCCTCCACTTT.

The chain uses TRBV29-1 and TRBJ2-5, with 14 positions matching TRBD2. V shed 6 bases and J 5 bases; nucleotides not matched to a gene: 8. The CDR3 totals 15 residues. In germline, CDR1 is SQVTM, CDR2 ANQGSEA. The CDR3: CSVANGLAGGETQYF. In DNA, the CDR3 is TGCAGCGTCGCTAACGGACTAGCGGGGGGCGAGACCCAGTACTTC. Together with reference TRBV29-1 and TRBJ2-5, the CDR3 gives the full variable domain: SAVISQKPSRDICQRGTSLTIQCQVDSQVTMMFWYRQQPGQSLTLIATANQGSEATYESGFVIDKFPISRPNLTFSTLTVSNMSPEDSSIYLCSVANGLAGGETQYFGPGTRLLVL.

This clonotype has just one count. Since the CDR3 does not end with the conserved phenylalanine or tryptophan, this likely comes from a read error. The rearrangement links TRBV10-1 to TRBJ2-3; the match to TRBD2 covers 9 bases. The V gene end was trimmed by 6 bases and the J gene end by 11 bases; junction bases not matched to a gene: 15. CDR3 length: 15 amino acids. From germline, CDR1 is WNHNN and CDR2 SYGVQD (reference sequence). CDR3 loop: CASSPGAGGSYEQYL. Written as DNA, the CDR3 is TGCGCCAGCAGCCCCGGAGCGGGAGGCTCCTACGAGCAGTATCTT.

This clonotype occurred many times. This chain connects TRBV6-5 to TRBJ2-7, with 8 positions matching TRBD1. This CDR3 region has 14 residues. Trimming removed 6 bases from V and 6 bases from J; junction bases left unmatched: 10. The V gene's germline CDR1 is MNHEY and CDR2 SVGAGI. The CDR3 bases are TGTGCCAGCAGGGCCAGGACAGGGTCTTCCGAGCAGTACTTC. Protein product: CASRARTGSSEQYF.

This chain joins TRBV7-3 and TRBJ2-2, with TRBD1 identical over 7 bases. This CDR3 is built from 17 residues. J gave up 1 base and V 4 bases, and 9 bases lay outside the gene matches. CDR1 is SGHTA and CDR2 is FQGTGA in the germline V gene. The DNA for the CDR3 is TGTGCCAGCAGCTCCCGAGGGGGCAGGGAGAACACCGGGGAGCTGTTTTTT. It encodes CASSSRGGRENTGELFF.

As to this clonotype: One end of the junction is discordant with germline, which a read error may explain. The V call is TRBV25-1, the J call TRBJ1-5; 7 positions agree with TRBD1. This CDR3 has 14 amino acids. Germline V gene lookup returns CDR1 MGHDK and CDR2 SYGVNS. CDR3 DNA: TGTGCCAGCAGTGAGACAGGGCGGGATCAGACCCAGCATTTT. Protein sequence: CASSETGRDQTQHF. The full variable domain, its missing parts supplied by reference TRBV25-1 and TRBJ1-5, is EADIYQTPRYLVIGTGKKITLECSQTMGHDKMYWYQQDPGMELHLIHYSYGVNSTEKGDLSSESTVSRIRTEHFPLTLESARPSHTSQYLCASSETGRDQTQHFGDGTRLSIL.

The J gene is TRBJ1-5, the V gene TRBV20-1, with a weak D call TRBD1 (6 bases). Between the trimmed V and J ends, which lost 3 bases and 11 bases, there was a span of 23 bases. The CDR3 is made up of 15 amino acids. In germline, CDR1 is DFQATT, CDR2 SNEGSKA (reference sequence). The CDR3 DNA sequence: TGCAGTGCTAGCCCGCTAGCGGGACAACAAGAGACCCAGCATTTT. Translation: CSASPLAGQQETQHF.

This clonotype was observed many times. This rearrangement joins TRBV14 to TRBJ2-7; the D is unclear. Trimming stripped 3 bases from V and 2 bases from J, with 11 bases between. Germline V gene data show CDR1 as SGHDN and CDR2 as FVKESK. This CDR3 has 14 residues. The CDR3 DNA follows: TGTGCCAGCAGCCACCTCTCTCCCCCCTACGAGCAGTACTTC. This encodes CASSHLSPPYEQYF.

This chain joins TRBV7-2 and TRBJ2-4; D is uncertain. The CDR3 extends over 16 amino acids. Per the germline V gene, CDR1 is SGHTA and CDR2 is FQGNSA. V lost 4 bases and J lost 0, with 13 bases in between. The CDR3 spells CASSYPGRLAKNIQYF. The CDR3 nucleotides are TGTGCCAGCAGCTACCCTGGTCGTTTAGCCAAAAACATTCAGTACTTC.

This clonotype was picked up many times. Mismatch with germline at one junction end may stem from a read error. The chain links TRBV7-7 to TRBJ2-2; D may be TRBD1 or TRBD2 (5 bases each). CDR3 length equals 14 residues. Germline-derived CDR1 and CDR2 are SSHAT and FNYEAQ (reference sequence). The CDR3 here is CASSPGTLTGELFF. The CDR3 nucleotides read TGTGCTAGCAGCCCCGGGACGTTGACCGGGGAGCTGTTTTTT.

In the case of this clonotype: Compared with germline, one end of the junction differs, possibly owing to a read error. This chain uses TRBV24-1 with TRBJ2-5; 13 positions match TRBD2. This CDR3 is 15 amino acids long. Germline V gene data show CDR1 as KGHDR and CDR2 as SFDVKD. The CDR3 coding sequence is TGTGCTACCAGTGGACTAGCGGGGGCAAAAGAGACCCAGTGCTTC. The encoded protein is CATSGLAGAKETQCF.

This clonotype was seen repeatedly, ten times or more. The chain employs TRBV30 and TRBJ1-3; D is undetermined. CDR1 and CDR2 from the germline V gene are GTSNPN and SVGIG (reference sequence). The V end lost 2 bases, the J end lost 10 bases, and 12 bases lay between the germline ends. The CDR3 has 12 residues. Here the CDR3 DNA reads TGTGCCTGGAGTAGGACTAAAGGGACCATATATTTT. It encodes CAWSRTKGTIYF.

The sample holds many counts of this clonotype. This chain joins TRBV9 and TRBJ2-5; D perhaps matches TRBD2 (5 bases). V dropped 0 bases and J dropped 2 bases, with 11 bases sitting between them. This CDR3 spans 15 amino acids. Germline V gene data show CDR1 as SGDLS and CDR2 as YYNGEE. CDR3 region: CASSVGRGMQETQYF. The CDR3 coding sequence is TGTGCCAGCAGCGTAGGACGAGGGATGCAAGAGACCCAGTACTTC.

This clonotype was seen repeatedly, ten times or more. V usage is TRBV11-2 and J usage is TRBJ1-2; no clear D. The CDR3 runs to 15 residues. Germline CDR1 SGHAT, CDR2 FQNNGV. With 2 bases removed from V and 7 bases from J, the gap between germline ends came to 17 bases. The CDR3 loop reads CASSLQPGFTAGYTF. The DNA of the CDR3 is TGTGCCAGCAGCTTACAACCGGGCTTTACTGCTGGCTACACCTTC.

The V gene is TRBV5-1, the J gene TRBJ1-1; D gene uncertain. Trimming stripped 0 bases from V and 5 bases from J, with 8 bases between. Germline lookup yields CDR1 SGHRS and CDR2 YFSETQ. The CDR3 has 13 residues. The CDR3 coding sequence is TGCGCCAGCAGCTTGGCCCCCAGAACTGAAGCTTTCTTT. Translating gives CASSLAPRTEAFF.

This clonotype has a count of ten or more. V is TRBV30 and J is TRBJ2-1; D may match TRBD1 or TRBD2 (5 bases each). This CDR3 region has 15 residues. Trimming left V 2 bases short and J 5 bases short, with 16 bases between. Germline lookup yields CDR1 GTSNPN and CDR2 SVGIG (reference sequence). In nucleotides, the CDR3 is TGTGCCTGGAGTAACGGCGCATTGGGACACAATGAGCAGTTCTTC. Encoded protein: CAWSNGALGHNEQFF.

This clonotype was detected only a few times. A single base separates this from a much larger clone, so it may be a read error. CDR3 amino acids: CASSMGLPGDEQSF. The DNA for the CDR3 is TGTGCCAGCAGCATGGGACTACCCGGGGATGAGCAGTCCTTC. The V gene is TRBV9, the J gene TRBJ2-1; 7 nucleotides line up with TRBD2. Germline loops: CDR1 SGDLS, CDR2 YYNGEE. The CDR3 sequence is 14 residues long.

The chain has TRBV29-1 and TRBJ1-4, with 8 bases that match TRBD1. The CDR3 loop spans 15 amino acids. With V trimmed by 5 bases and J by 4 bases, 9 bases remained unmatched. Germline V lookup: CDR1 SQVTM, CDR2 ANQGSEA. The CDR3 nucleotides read TGCAGCGTTTCTAGCGGGACAGGTGATAATGAAAAACTGTTTTTT. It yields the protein CSVSSGTGDNEKLFF. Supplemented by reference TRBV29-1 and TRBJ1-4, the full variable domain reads SAVISQKPSRDICQRGTSLTIQCQVDSQVTMMFWYRQQPGQSLTLIATANQGSEATYESGFVIDKFPISRPNLTFSTLTVSNMSPEDSSIYLCSVSSGTGDNEKLFFGSGTQLSVL.